Presented here are 20 T cell receptor beta chains from one specimen sequenced in a study of spatial heterogeneity in lung cancer. No antigen is known for these receptors. Time point of the sample: sample taken at primary tumor resection. Via MiXCR, TCRdb re-called the 5' RACE reads, giving one row per CDR3 protein. The sample shows about 100,000 distinct CDR3 sequences, around 4.3% of them seen only once. Study-wide points: Expanded alpha and beta TCR counts within tumors tracked tumor mutation counts.

Material: lung tumor tissue, obtained at surgery. The source of these receptors is a male donor with early-stage non-small cell lung cancer.

This clonotype was seen ten or more times. This chain joins TRBV28 and TRBJ1-5; no definite D call. V was shortened by 6 bases and J by 5 bases, with 20 bases between the two germline ends. Germline V gene sequence: CDR1 MDHEN, CDR2 SYDVKM. This CDR3 has 16 amino acids. The CDR3 region is CASSDFPLIVDQPQHF. CDR3 in DNA: TGTGCCAGCAGCGACTTTCCTCTAATCGTGGATCAGCCCCAGCATTTT.

The V and J genes are TRBV27 and TRBJ2-1, with unresolved D. The V gene lost 5 bases and the J gene lost 4 bases, with 15 bases spanning the gap. The CDR3 has 15 amino acids. Germline values: CDR1 MNHEY, CDR2 SMNVEV (reference sequence). CDR3 nucleotide sequence: TGTGCCAGCAGTCCAAGTAGCTTTCGATACAATGAGCAGTTCTTC. Its translation is CASSPSSFRYNEQFF.

This clonotype has at least ten counts. The chain joins TRBV3-1 to TRBJ2-7, with 7 bases fitting TRBD2. This CDR3 comprises 13 residues. Germline trimming cut 4 bases from V and 7 bases from J; bases unmatched to any gene: 7. Germline V gives CDR1 LGHDT, CDR2 YNNKEL (reference sequence). This CDR3 reads CASSRGGRNEQYF. The CDR3 region has the DNA TGTGCCAGCAGCCGCGGGGGACGTAATGAGCAGTACTTC.

This clonotype was counted ten times or more. In DNA, the CDR3 is TGTGCCAGCAGTTTATCGGCCCTCAATCAGCCCCAGCATTTT. Translation gives CASSLSALNQPQHF. The chain employs TRBV27 and TRBJ1-5, with no clear D. V gave up 0 bases and J gave up 3 bases, with 6 bases separating them. Germline V lookup: CDR1 MNHEY, CDR2 SMNVEV (reference sequence). The CDR3 has 14 residues.

This clonotype was seen repeatedly, ten times or more. The chain has TRBV28 and TRBJ2-5; TRBD2 matches at 7 bases. Germline values: CDR1 MDHEN, CDR2 SYDVKM. The CDR3 runs 15 residues. V gave up 3 bases and J gave up 3 bases; unmatched junction bases: 7. The CDR3 DNA reads TGTGCCAGCAGTTTCTCAACGGGAGGTGAAGAGACCCAGTACTTC. Amino acid sequence: CASSFSTGGEETQYF.

This clonotype was counted ten times or more. The gene calls are TRBV12-3 or TRBV12-4 and TRBJ2-5; 10 bases agree with TRBD2. The CDR3 has 14 amino acids. Trimming took 2 bases from V and 4 from J; bases not matched to a gene: 1. CDR3 in DNA: TGTGCCAGCAGTTTATTAGCGGGAGGAGAGACCCAGTACTTC. Protein: CASSLLAGGETQYF.

There are many counts of this clonotype. The CDR3 spells CASSLAQSWTEMGFYEQYF. The CDR3, as DNA: TGTGCCAGCAGTTTAGCCCAAAGCTGGACAGAGATGGGATTCTACGAGCAGTACTTC. V is TRBV12-3 or TRBV12-4 and J is TRBJ2-7, with D perhaps matching TRBD1 (6 bases). This CDR3 comprises 19 residues. The V end was cut by 0 bases, the J end by 3 bases, with 24 bases between.

This clonotype appeared many times. V gene TRBV4-1 combines with J gene TRBJ1-6; no clear D. Trimming left V 1 base short and J 1 base short, with 8 bases between. The CDR3 length is 16 residues. Per germline, CDR1 MGHRA and CDR2 YSYEKL. CDR3 bases: TGCGCCAGCAGCCAAGTCACGGGGTCCTATAATTCACCCCTCCACTTT. Its translation: CASSQVTGSYNSPLHF.

This clonotype was counted many times. The chain links TRBV5-1 to TRBJ2-3, with D tentatively TRBD2 (5 bases). Trimming removed 0 bases from V and 3 bases from J, with 8 bases in between. The germline CDR1 and CDR2 sequences are SGHRS and YFSETQ. This CDR3 spans 14 amino acids. In nucleotides, the CDR3 is TGCGCCAGCAGCTTGGGAGGGCGGACAGATACGCAGTATTTT. Protein product: CASSLGGRTDTQYF.

This clonotype has a count of ten or more. This chain links TRBV20-1 with TRBJ2-3, with 10 bases lining up with TRBD1. J lost 4 bases, V lost 6 bases, and 7 bases had no gene match. The CDR3 contains 14 residues. Germline V lookup: CDR1 DFQATT, CDR2 SNEGSKA (reference sequence). In nucleotides, the CDR3 is TGCAGTGCCGGCCCGGGACAGGGGTCAGATACGCAGTATTTT. Protein product: CSAGPGQGSDTQYF.

This clonotype was seen ten or more times. V is TRBV28 and J is TRBJ2-1; tentative D call: TRBD2 (6 bases). The CDR3 runs 15 residues. Trimming took 2 bases from V and 2 from J, leaving 10 bases between them. The germline gives CDR1 MDHEN, CDR2 SYDVKM. As DNA, the CDR3 is TGTGCCAGCAGTTTACGGGGGAACCCCTACAATGAGCAGTTCTTC. Its translation is CASSLRGNPYNEQFF.

This clonotype was found a few times. This chain uses TRBV5-6 with TRBJ1-3; D is unclear. Trimming cost V 7 bases and J 10 bases, with 21 bases left between them. Germline V gene sequence: CDR1 SGHDT, CDR2 YYEEEE. This CDR3 is built from 14 residues. The CDR3 reads CASRIGPSTATIYF. In nucleotides, the CDR3 is TGTGCCAGCCGAATCGGACCCTCAACGGCTACCATATATTTT.

This clonotype was detected a few times. V and J are TRBV7-9 and TRBJ2-4; D is unclear. The CDR3 is 15 residues long. The germline gives CDR1 SEHNR, CDR2 FQNEAQ (reference sequence). The V gene lost 4 bases and the J gene lost 2 bases, with 12 bases spanning the gap. DNA for the CDR3: TGTGCCAGCAGCTCCCCGTGGATCTCCAAAAACATTCAGTACTTC. Protein sequence: CASSSPWISKNIQYF.

This clonotype has ten or more counts. V gene TRBV29-1 combines with J gene TRBJ2-1; D uncertain. CDR3 size: 12 residues. The germline V gene encodes CDR1 SQVTM and CDR2 ANQGSEA. V lost 3 bases to trimming and J lost 4 bases, with 7 bases between them. The CDR3, as DNA: TGCAGCGTTGACAGGAATTACAATGAGCAGTTCTTC. Its protein is CSVDRNYNEQFF.

There are a few counts of this clonotype. The V and J genes are TRBV12-3 or TRBV12-4 and TRBJ2-4; 10 bases agree with TRBD2. This CDR3 is 16 amino acids long. Unmatched junction bases numbered 8, after V lost 5 bases and J lost 4 bases. CDR3 in DNA: TGTGCCAGCAGTCCGAAGGGACTAGCGTCAAAAAACATTCAGTACTTC. Encoded protein: CASSPKGLASKNIQYF.

The chain combines TRBV5-1 with TRBJ2-7; a possible D gene is TRBD2 (6 bases). The V gene lost 4 bases and the J gene lost 4 bases, with 12 bases spanning the gap. CDR1 and CDR2 (germline): SGHRS, YFSETQ. The CDR3 contains 13 residues. The CDR3 DNA sequence: TGCGCCAGCAGCCCCGGGGGTTGGTACGAGCAGTACTTC. Residues: CASSPGGWYEQYF. Filled out from reference TRBV5-1 and TRBJ2-7, the complete variable domain reads KAGVTQTPRYLIKTRGQQVTLSCSPISGHRSVSWYQQTPGQGLQFLFEYFSETQRNKGNFPGRFSGRQFSNSRSEMNVSTLELGDSALYLCASSPGGWYEQYFGPGTRLTVT.

V gene TRBV15 combines with J gene TRBJ1-1; the match to TRBD1 covers 9 bases. The V gene's germline CDR1 is LNHNV and CDR2 YYDKDF (reference sequence). V lost 5 bases to trimming and J lost 4 bases; unmatched junction nucleotides: 11. The CDR3 consists of 16 residues. CDR3 DNA: TGTGCCACCAGCCGGGACAGGGAAGGAGGTGGCACTGAAGCTTTCTTT. Translating it yields CATSRDREGGGTEAFF.

This clonotype has a count of ten or more. CDR3 protein: CASSEAGQGDGYGYTF. The CDR3 DNA sequence: TGTGCCAGCAGTGAAGCGGGACAGGGAGATGGCTATGGCTACACCTTC. The chain is built from TRBV6-1 and TRBJ1-2; TRBD1 matches at 9 bases. Germline values: CDR1 MNHNS, CDR2 SASEGT. This CDR3 comprises 16 residues. The V gene end was trimmed by 0 bases and the J gene end by 4 bases; junction bases not matched to a gene: 6.

This clonotype came up a few times. The V and J genes are TRBV27 and TRBJ2-1; D may correspond to TRBD1 or TRBD2 (5 bases each). CDR1 and CDR2 (germline): MNHEY, SMNVEV (reference sequence). Trimming cost V 10 bases and J 9 bases, with 22 bases left between them. The CDR3 consists of 14 residues. CDR3 residues: CATSFGALHGEQFF. The CDR3 coding sequence is TGTGCCACCTCATTCGGGGCACTTCACGGTGAGCAGTTCTTC.

Many counts were recorded for this clonotype. The rearrangement links TRBV5-1 to TRBJ1-4; D is possibly TRBD1 (5 bases). Trimming pared 5 bases from V and 3 bases from J, leaving 14 bases between. Germline CDR1 SGHRS, CDR2 YFSETQ. The CDR3 is 15 residues long. CDR3 loop: CASRWGRDPNEKLFF. The CDR3 DNA reads TGCGCCAGCAGATGGGGACGGGACCCTAATGAAAAACTGTTTTTT.